This is a list of T cell receptor beta chains from one sample in a study of blood T cell repertoires in COVID-19. Assay: immunoSEQ multiplex PCR; the TCRdb copy retains only in-frame clones and omits some. In the table there are 140,000 to 150,000 clones, 76% of which are singletons. The sequencing sample was made of peripheral blood. These receptors were collected from a man in his 60s with acute or convalescent COVID-19. The CDR3 runs from the conserved cysteine through the conserved F or W. The D gene is left open where the match is weak. The listing skips clone size in some rows; elsewhere it reads once, few, many or a size class.

v_call	j_call	clone_size	d_call	cdr3_aa	cdr3_nt
TRBV7-2	TRBJ2-1	.	TRBD2	CASSLRLAVNEQFF	TGTGCCAGCAGCTTAAGACTAGCGGTAAATGAGCAGTTCTTC
TRBV5-4	TRBJ2-3	.	TRBD2	CASSIGLAGHTDTQYF	TGTGCCAGCAGCATTGGACTAGCTGGACACACAGATACGCAGTATTTT
TRBV6-2/TRBV6-3	TRBJ1-6	.	.	CASSLGQLVGSPLHF	TGTGCCAGCAGTCTTGGACAGCTCGTAGGTTCACCCCTCCACTTT
TRBV30	TRBJ2-4	.	.	CAWSPSVNIQYF	TGTGCCTGGAGTCCCTCAGTGAACATTCAGTACTTC
TRBV2	TRBJ1-2	few	.	CASSENSDGGYTF	TGTGCCAGCAGTGAAAATAGCGATGGGGGCTACACCTTC
TRBV7-9	TRBJ2-7	.	TRBD2	CASTRIAGGSYEQYF	TGTGCCAGCACCAGGATAGCGGGAGGTTCCTACGAGCAGTACTTC
TRBV2	TRBJ2-5	.	.	CASSEVPGLGRETQYF	TGTGCCAGCAGTGAAGTACCGGGACTCGGTCGGGAGACCCAGTACTTC
TRBV18	TRBJ2-7	.	TRBD2	CASSPPQLAVSSYEQYF	TGTGCCAGCTCACCCCCCCAACTAGCGGTCAGCTCCTACGAGCAGTACTTC
TRBV10-3	TRBJ1-5	.	TRBD1	CAISESGRGLDQPQHF	TGTGCCATCAGTGAGTCGGGCAGGGGGTTGGATCAGCCCCAGCATTTT
TRBV3-1/TRBV3-2	TRBJ2-7	few	TRBD2	CASSPNPASGRRYEQYF	TGTGCCAGCAGCCCCAACCCAGCTAGCGGGAGACGCTACGAGCAGTACTTC
TRBV2	TRBJ2-3	.	TRBD2	CASSATTSGRADTQYF	TGTGCCAGCAGTGCCACGACTAGCGGGAGGGCAGATACGCAGTATTTT
TRBV30	TRBJ1-3	few	TRBD1	CAWSVKGGRGNTIYF	TGTGCCTGGAGTGTAAAAGGGGGCCGTGGAAACACCATATATTTT
TRBV6-1	TRBJ1-4	.	.	CASSESGRESEKLFF	TGTGCCAGCAGTGAATCGGGGAGGGAGAGTGAAAAACTGTTTTTT